This TCR beta chain appears in the sequencing data of a study of T cells in localized non-small cell lung cancer. Study-level points and caveats: When the top 100 tumor clones were examined, a median around 61 of them also appeared in the adjacent lung, which was paired and uninvolved. Elevated circulating T cell density in blood was associated with longer overall survival. Only one tumor region was sequenced, so heterogeneity remains possible.

The CDR3 is 17 amino acids. J lost 3 bases, V lost 7 bases, and 16 bases had no gene match. CDR1 LGHNT and CDR2 FRNRAP come from the germline V gene. A remark on this clone: Its cognate antigen is unknown.

TCRdb's table, derived via immunoSEQ multiplex PCR, lists solely in-frame clones and lacks some. Found here are fewer than 95,000 clones, approximately 91% of them singletons; the top ten hold 4.1%. This receptor was taken from a woman between 35 and 75 years old with stage II squamous cell lung carcinoma. The sample here was PBMCs, taken before any cancer treatment. The chain links TRBV12-5 to TRBJ2-7; 9 nucleotides agree with TRBD2. The CDR3, as DNA: TGTGCTAGTGTCCCGACTAGCGGAGCCCCCCTCCTCTACGAGCAGTACTTC. Protein product: CASVPTSGAPLLYEQYF.